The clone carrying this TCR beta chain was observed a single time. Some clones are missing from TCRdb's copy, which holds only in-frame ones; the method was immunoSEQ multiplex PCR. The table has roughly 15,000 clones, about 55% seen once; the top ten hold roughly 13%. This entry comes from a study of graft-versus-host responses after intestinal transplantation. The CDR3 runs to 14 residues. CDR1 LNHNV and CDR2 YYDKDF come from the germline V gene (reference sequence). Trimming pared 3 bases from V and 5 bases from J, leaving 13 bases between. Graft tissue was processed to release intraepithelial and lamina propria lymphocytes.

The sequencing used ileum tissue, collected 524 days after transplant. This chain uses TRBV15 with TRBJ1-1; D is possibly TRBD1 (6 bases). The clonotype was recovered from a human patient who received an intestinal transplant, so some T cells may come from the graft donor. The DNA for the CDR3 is TGTGCCACCAGCAGTACAACTAGGGGGACTGAAGCTTTCTTT. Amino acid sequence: CATSSTTRGTEAFF.